Below, 29 T cell receptor beta chains from the same sample are listed, as sequenced in a study of T cells in Graves' hyperthyroidism and ophthalmopathy. Amplification of TCR beta CDR3 regions used RNA as the template. The HTBI primer set was used in a first-round RT-PCR of the TCR CDR3. From the multiplex PCR reads, TCRdb called clonotypes with MiXCR, one entry per CDR3 protein. There are about 640,000 distinct CDR3 sequences in the sample; roughly 46% occur only once, and less than 9% lies in the top ten. Sequences were obtained from peripheral blood or thyroid tissue (not recorded which). These receptor sequences come from an adult man with Graves' disease, either hyperthyroidism or ophthalmopathy (not recorded which).

This clonotype has only a few counts. The CDR3 protein is CSARVAKSAYEQYF. CDR3 DNA sequence: TGCAGTGCTAGAGTTGCTAAAAGCGCCTACGAGCAGTACTTC. This rearrangement joins TRBV20-1 to TRBJ2-7; D unclear. Germline CDR1 is DFQATT and CDR2 is SNEGSKA (reference sequence). V shed 1 base and J shed 2 bases, with 12 bases lying between them. The CDR3 runs 14 residues.

This clonotype was detected many times. This sequence joins TRBV29-1 and TRBJ1-2; TRBD1 is a possible D gene (6 bases). The CDR3 runs 13 residues. Germline assignment: CDR1 SQVTM and CDR2 ANQGSEA. The V end was cut by 2 bases, the J end by 5 bases, with 12 bases between. In DNA form, the CDR3 reads TGCAGCGTTGAAAATGCGGGGGCTTATGGCTACACCTTC. Its protein is CSVENAGAYGYTF.

Many counts were recorded for this clonotype. The rearrangement uses TRBV29-1 and TRBJ2-2, with 8 bases fitting TRBD2. This CDR3 contains 14 residues. Germline V gene lookup returns CDR1 SQVTM and CDR2 ANQGSEA. The junction had 4 bases not matched to a gene; V was cut back by 7 bases and J by 0 bases. This chain's CDR3 is CSGTLAANTGELFF. Here the CDR3 DNA reads TGCAGCGGTACACTAGCGGCGAACACCGGGGAGCTGTTTTTT.

The chain employs TRBV7-2 and TRBJ1-4; D not certain. Trimming cost V 3 bases and J 8 bases, with 10 bases left between them. CDR1 SGHTA and CDR2 FQGNSA come from the germline V gene. This CDR3 contains 13 residues. This chain's CDR3 is CASSLTGEEKLFF. The CDR3 DNA reads as TGTGCCAGCAGCTTGACCGGGGAGGAAAAACTGTTTTTT.

Concerning this clonotype itself: This clone may be a read error of a much larger clone one base away. Lacking the conserved final phenylalanine or tryptophan, this CDR3 likely reflects a read error. CDR3 loop: CASSSLTTQNTEAFL. The CDR3 DNA follows: TGTGCCAGCAGCTCGCTGACAACACAGAACACTGAAGCTTTCCTT. The chain combines TRBV7-6 with TRBJ1-1; D is unresolved. Germline-derived CDR1 and CDR2 are SGHVS and FNYEAQ. CDR3 length equals 15 residues. Deletions cut 4 bases from V and 1 base from J, with 13 bases between.

The rearrangement links TRBV10-3 to TRBJ2-5; D is uncertain. Germline V lookup: CDR1 ENHRY, CDR2 SYGVKD. V was trimmed by 10 bases and J by 4 bases, leaving 10 bases between them. This CDR3 has 11 amino acids. The CDR3: CATLPGETQYF. The CDR3 nucleotides are TGTGCCACCTTACCGGGAGAGACCCAGTACTTC.

This clonotype was detected ten times or more. The rearrangement joins TRBV24-1 to TRBJ1-5; D is possibly TRBD1 (6 bases). CDR3 length: 15 residues. V shed 4 bases and J shed 5 bases, with 14 bases lying between them. Germline CDR1 reads KGHDR; CDR2 reads SFDVKD. CDR3 in DNA: TGTGCCACCAGTGACCGCAGACAGGTCGATCAGCCCCAGCATTTT. Residues: CATSDRRQVDQPQHF.

This sequence joins TRBV24-1 and TRBJ1-3; 12 bases match TRBD1. Trimming at V came to 3 bases and at J to 0 bases, leaving 5 bases not matched to a gene. The CDR3 loop spans 18 amino acids. Germline V gene lookup returns CDR1 KGHDR and CDR2 SFDVKD. The CDR3 DNA sequence: TGTGCCACCAGTGATCCGGGACAGGGGGCCTACTCTGGAAACACCATATATTTT. Its translation is CATSDPGQGAYSGNTIYF.

The sample holds a few counts of this clonotype. The chain is built from TRBV7-2 and TRBJ1-3; TRBD1 agrees at 11 bases. V was pared by 5 bases and J by 0 bases, with 12 bases of the junction left unmatched. This CDR3 region has 19 residues. Looked up from germline, CDR1 is SGHTA and CDR2 is FQGNSA. Here the CDR3 DNA reads TGTGCCAGCAGCCGACGGGACAGGGGGGTAGTAGGCTCTGGAAACACCATATATTTT. It yields the protein CASSRRDRGVVGSGNTIYF.

This clonotype was recorded at least ten times. The V call is TRBV2, the J call TRBJ1-2; 7 positions match TRBD1. CDR3 size: 13 residues. V shed 4 bases and J 3 bases; nucleotides not matched to a gene: 2. Germline loops: CDR1 SNHLY, CDR2 FYNNEI. The CDR3 sequence is CASSAGGDYGYTF. CDR3 nucleotide sequence: TGTGCCAGCAGTGCAGGGGGGGACTATGGCTACACCTTC.

The table lists this clonotype with many counts. The chain links TRBV7-8 to TRBJ1-1; perhaps TRBD1 as D (5 bases). Germline values: CDR1 SGHVS, CDR2 FQNEAQ. V gave up 2 bases and J gave up 1 base, with 11 bases separating them. This CDR3 region has 15 residues. The CDR3 coding sequence is TGTGCCAGCAGCTTATTTTCCGGGGGGAACACTGAAGCTTTCTTT. The encoded protein is CASSLFSGGNTEAFF.

This clonotype was counted only a few times. The chain employs TRBV2 and TRBJ1-6; maybe TRBD1 (5 bases). Germline CDR1 reads SNHLY; CDR2 reads FYNNEI. The CDR3 extends over 16 amino acids. V lost 6 bases and J lost 4, with 16 bases in between. CDR3 coding DNA: TGTGCCAGCAGGGGGTTCAAGGAGGGGTATAATTCACCCCTCCACTTT. This codes for CASRGFKEGYNSPLHF.

The rearrangement joins TRBV7-6 to TRBJ2-6, with D tentatively TRBD1 (5 bases). This CDR3 contains 17 residues. Trimming took off 5 bases at V and 0 bases at J, with 14 bases between the two ends. Germline-derived CDR1 and CDR2 are SGHVS and FNYEAQ. The CDR3 nucleotides read TGTGCCAGCAGCCAATCCCGACAGAACTCTGGGGCCAACGTCCTGACTTTC. It encodes CASSQSRQNSGANVLTF.

This sequence joins TRBV2 and TRBJ1-3; a weak D match, TRBD1 (6 bases). Between the trimmed V and J ends, which lost 8 bases and 2 bases, there was a span of 16 bases. This CDR3 region has 15 residues. The germline V gene has CDR1 SNHLY and CDR2 FYNNEI. CDR3 sequence: CASRKGGATGNTIYF. Here the CDR3 DNA reads TGTGCCAGCCGAAAAGGGGGGGCCACTGGAAACACCATATATTTT.

In its sample, this clonotype was seen many times. The gene calls are TRBV7-8 and TRBJ2-5, with no clear D. The CDR3 length is 13 residues. Germline lookup yields CDR1 SGHVS and CDR2 FQNEAQ. V dropped 4 bases and J dropped 7 bases, with 13 bases sitting between them. The DNA for the CDR3 is TGTGCCAGCAGCTGGGGTCTCGATCGGACCCAGTACTTC. Encoded protein: CASSWGLDRTQYF.

Concerning this clonotype itself: Given a much more abundant clone one base away, this may be a read error. J is TRBJ1-6 and V is TRBV7-6; D gene uncertain. CDR3 length: 15 amino acids. V shed 5 bases and J shed 0 bases, with 8 bases lying between them. Germline V CDR1 and CDR2: SGHVS, FNYEAQ. CDR3 sequence: CASSRSSSYNSPLHF. CDR3 nucleotides: TGTGCCAGCAGCCGCAGCAGCTCCTATAATTCACCCCTCCACTTT.

As for this clonotype: A much larger clone is a single base away; this may be a read error. This likely comes from a read error, as the CDR3 has no conserved phenylalanine or tryptophan at its end. The chain links TRBV12-5 to TRBJ1-2, with 9 bases fitting TRBD1. The germline V gene encodes CDR1 LGHNT and CDR2 FRNRAP. There are 13 residues in the CDR3. The CDR3 DNA follows: TGTGCCAGCAGCCCGGACAGGGGACAAGGCTACACCTCC. Translating it yields CASSPDRGQGYTS.

The sample holds many counts of this clonotype. The chain employs TRBV24-1 and TRBJ1-5; 8 bases line up with TRBD1. The CDR3 is made up of 17 amino acids. J gave up 2 bases and V 4 bases, and 9 bases lay outside the gene matches. The germline gives CDR1 KGHDR, CDR2 SFDVKD. CDR3 amino acids: CATSDRAGGRGNQPQHF. DNA for the CDR3: TGTGCCACCAGTGACCGCGCAGGGGGCAGGGGCAATCAGCCCCAGCATTTT.

This clonotype was seen at least ten times. V gene TRBV20-1 combines with J gene TRBJ1-5, with D unclear. The CDR3 consists of 16 residues. V lost 3 bases and J lost 0, with 15 bases in between. Germline CDR1 is DFQATT and CDR2 is SNEGSKA (reference sequence). The CDR3 sequence: CSASDVGRDSNQPQHF. As DNA, the CDR3 is TGCAGTGCTAGCGACGTAGGGAGAGATAGCAATCAGCCCCAGCATTTT.

As to this clonotype: A read error is possible here, since a much larger clone lies one base away. The chain joins TRBV7-9 to TRBJ1-1, with D maybe TRBD1 (5 bases). Germline lookup yields CDR1 SEHNR and CDR2 FQNEAQ (reference sequence). Trimming stripped 8 bases from V and 1 base from J, with 17 bases between. CDR3 length: 15 amino acids. The DNA of the CDR3 is TGTGCCAGCGGCCCTTGGGACGGGGGGAACACTGAAGCTTTCTTT. Encoded protein: CASGPWDGGNTEAFF.

V usage is TRBV29-1 and J usage is TRBJ1-3; D remains ambiguous. The germline V and J ends were trimmed by 7 bases and 2 bases, with 12 bases remaining between them. The germline gives CDR1 SQVTM, CDR2 ANQGSEA. The CDR3 consists of 13 residues. CDR3 protein: CSGQGIPGNTIYF. The CDR3 coding sequence is TGCAGCGGGCAAGGGATCCCTGGAAACACCATATATTTT.

This chain joins TRBV20-1 and TRBJ2-5; perhaps TRBD2 as D (5 bases). Trimming removed 8 bases at V and 0 bases at J, with 13 bases between. The CDR3 has 13 amino acids. Germline loops: CDR1 DFQATT, CDR2 SNEGSKA (reference sequence). The CDR3, as DNA: TGCAGTTTGGGCGGGTGGGACCAAGAGACCCAGTACTTC. It is translated as CSLGGWDQETQYF.

This chain joins TRBV29-1 and TRBJ1-1; D gene ambiguous. V was clipped by 6 bases and J by 4 bases, with 6 bases between them. CDR3 size: 10 residues. The V gene's germline CDR1 is SQVTM and CDR2 ANQGSEA. CDR3 amino acids: CSVPVTEAFF. The CDR3 DNA follows: TGCAGCGTGCCGGTCACTGAAGCTTTCTTT.

The J gene is TRBJ1-2, the V gene TRBV2; D is perhaps TRBD1 (6 bases). V gave up 6 bases and J gave up 5 bases, with 13 bases separating them. The CDR3 loop spans 13 amino acids. Germline-derived CDR1 and CDR2 are SNHLY and FYNNEI. CDR3 loop: CASSAGTTYGYTF. CDR3 DNA sequence: TGTGCCAGCAGCGCCGGGACAACATATGGCTACACCTTC.

The V gene is TRBV29-1, the J gene TRBJ1-1, with TRBD1 identical over 7 bases. The CDR3 contains 12 residues. Trimming took 6 bases from V and 7 from J; bases not matched to a gene: 8. Germline loops: CDR1 SQVTM, CDR2 ANQGSEA. Here the CDR3 reads CSVADRAGEAFF. The CDR3 DNA follows: TGCAGCGTCGCCGACAGGGCCGGTGAAGCTTTCTTT.

The rearrangement uses TRBV20-1 and TRBJ2-2, with a possible D match to TRBD1 (5 bases). The germline V gene encodes CDR1 DFQATT and CDR2 SNEGSKA (reference sequence). The CDR3 contains 15 residues. Trimming took 0 bases from V and 5 from J, leaving 13 bases between them. The CDR3 DNA reads TGCAGTGCTAGAGATAGCCAGGGAAAGACCGGGGAGCTGTTTTTT. Protein product: CSARDSQGKTGELFF.

V and J are TRBV20-1 and TRBJ2-6; D uncertain. The CDR3 extends over 16 amino acids. V dropped 6 bases and J dropped 1 base, with 16 bases sitting between them. The germline V gene encodes CDR1 DFQATT and CDR2 SNEGSKA (reference sequence). The CDR3 loop is CSAHNALWSGANVLTF. The CDR3 coding sequence is TGCAGTGCCCATAATGCTCTGTGGTCTGGGGCCAACGTCCTGACTTTC.

As to this clonotype: The junction differs from germline at one of its ends, possibly a read error. The V and J genes are TRBV7-9 and TRBJ1-5; D unresolved. This CDR3 spans 15 amino acids. Germline CDR1 reads SEHNR; CDR2 reads FQNEAQ (reference sequence). The CDR3 region has the DNA TGTGCCGGCAGCCAAGTTGCCAACCGCAATCAGCCCCAGCATTTT. Amino acids: CAGSQVANRNQPQHF. Full variable domain (rest looked up from reference TRBV7-9 and TRBJ1-5): DTGVSQNPRHKITKRGQNVTFRCDPISEHNRLYWYRQTLGQGPEFLTYFQNEAQLEKSRLLSDRFSAERPKGSFSTLEIQRTEQGDSAMYLCAGSQVANRNQPQHFGDGTRLSIL.

This clonotype was found many times. The chain combines TRBV29-1 with TRBJ1-2, with D unclear. The CDR3 covers 11 residues. The V and J ends lost 5 bases and 4 bases respectively, with 8 bases between them. Germline V gene sequence: CDR1 SQVTM, CDR2 ANQGSEA. CDR3: CSVQGFYGYTF. As DNA, the CDR3 is TGCAGCGTTCAAGGGTTCTATGGCTACACCTTC.